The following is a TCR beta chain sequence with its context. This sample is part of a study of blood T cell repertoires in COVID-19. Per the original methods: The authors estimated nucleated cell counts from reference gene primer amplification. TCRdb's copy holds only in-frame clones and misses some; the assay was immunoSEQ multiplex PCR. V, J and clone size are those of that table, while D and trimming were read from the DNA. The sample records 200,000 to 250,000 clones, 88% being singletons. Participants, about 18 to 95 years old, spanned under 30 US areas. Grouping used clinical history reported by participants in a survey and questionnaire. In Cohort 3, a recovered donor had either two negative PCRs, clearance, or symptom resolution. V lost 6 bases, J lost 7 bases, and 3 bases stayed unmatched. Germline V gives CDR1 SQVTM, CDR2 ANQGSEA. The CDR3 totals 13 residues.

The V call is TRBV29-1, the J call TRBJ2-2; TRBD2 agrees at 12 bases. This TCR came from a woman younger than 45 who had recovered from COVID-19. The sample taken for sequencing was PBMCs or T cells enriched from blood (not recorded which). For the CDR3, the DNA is TGCAGCGTGAGACTAGCGGGGGACGGGGAGCTGTTTTTT. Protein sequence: CSVRLAGDGELFF.